This TCR beta chain comes out of a study of beta chain features in type 1 diabetes. Whole-study results and caveats: Researchers reported that naive, central memory and Treg TCRB repertoires appeared more similar in patients than in healthy donors. Insertions at VDJ junctions were less frequent in type 1 diabetes patients. These patients also deleted more nucleotides at the same junctions. Researchers report that Type 1 diabetes patients had moderately but significantly shorter TCRB CDR3s across all four CD4+ subsets.

The CDR3 is made up of 12 amino acids. V gave up 10 bases and J gave up 1 base, with 8 bases separating them. Germline lookup yields CDR1 MDHEN and CDR2 SYDVKM. Of the isolated RNA, all was reverse transcribed, and so the sequenced material was expressed TCRB transcripts. The read count averaged about 3.57 million across naive, central memory and regulatory T cell samples. Some clones are missing from TCRdb's copy, which holds only in-frame ones; the method was immunoSEQ multiplex PCR. The data show 300,000 to 450,000 clones, with around 13% seen just once and more than 0.015% held by the top ten. There are a few counts of this clone. Its matching antigen is unknown.

Sequenced material: naive CD4+ T cells from blood. This sequence was found in a man between 18 and 35 years old in good health. The chain recombines TRBV28 with TRBJ1-5; D is undetermined. The CDR3 is CAIASSNQPQHF. The CDR3 DNA follows: TGTGCCATCGCGAGCAGCAATCAGCCCCAGCATTTT.